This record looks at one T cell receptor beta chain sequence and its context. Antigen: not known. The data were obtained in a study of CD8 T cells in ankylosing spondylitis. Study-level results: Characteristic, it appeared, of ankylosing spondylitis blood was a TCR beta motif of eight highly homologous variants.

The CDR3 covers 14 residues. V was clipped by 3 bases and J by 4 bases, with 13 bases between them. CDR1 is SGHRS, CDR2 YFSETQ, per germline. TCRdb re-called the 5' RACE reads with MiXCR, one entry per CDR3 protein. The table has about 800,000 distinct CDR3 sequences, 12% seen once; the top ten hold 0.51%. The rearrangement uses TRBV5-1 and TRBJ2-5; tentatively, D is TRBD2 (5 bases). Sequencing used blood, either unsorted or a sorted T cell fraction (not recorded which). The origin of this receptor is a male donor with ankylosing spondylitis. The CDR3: CASSSTLARETQYF. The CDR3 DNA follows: TGCGCCAGCAGCTCAACGCTAGCTAGAGAGACCCAGTACTTC. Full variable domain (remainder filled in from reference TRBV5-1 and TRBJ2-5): KAGVTQTPRYLIKTRGQQVTLSCSPISGHRSVSWYQQTPGQGLQFLFEYFSETQRNKGNFPGRFSGRQFSNSRSEMNVSTLELGDSALYLCASSSTLARETQYFGPGTRLLVL.